This TCR beta chain derives from a study of control samples from healthy donors and cancer patients. TCRdb's table, derived via immunoSEQ multiplex PCR, lists solely in-frame clones and lacks some. Counted here are just under 75,000 clones, about 90% occurring once; the ten biggest clones make up under 5%. The germline V and J ends were trimmed by 5 bases and 1 base, with 9 bases remaining between them. Germline assignment: CDR1 GTSNPN and CDR2 SVGIG (reference sequence). This CDR3 is 14 amino acids long. The rearrangement uses TRBV30 and TRBJ2-6; D is perhaps TRBD1 (5 bases). The specimen sequenced was blood. The TCR originated in a woman in her forties or fifties in good health. The CDR3 DNA reads as TGTGCCTGGGGCCGGACATCTGGGGCCAACGTCCTGACTTTC. Translated, it gives CAWGRTSGANVLTF.